Here is one T cell receptor beta chain with its context. This sample is part of a study of blood T cell repertoires in COVID-19. The CDR3 contains 15 residues. Germline lookup yields CDR1 SGHDT and CDR2 YYEEEE. V was pared by 4 bases and J by 5 bases, with 12 bases of the junction left unmatched. Using immunoSEQ multiplex PCR, the repertoire was profiled, and TCRdb retains in-frame clones only, with some absent. The sample yields 250,000 to 350,000 clones, roughly four fifths seen once. The sample comprised peripheral blood. The rearrangement joins TRBV5-6 to TRBJ2-7, with 7 bases identical to TRBD1. This TCR was recovered from a person aged 70 to 79 with COVID-19, enrolled during active disease. The CDR3 region has the DNA TGTGCCAGCAGCACCTCCGGGACAGCGAGGGACGAGCAGTACTTC. Translating it yields CASSTSGTARDEQYF. Variable domain in full (rest from reference TRBV5-6 and TRBJ2-7): DAGVTQSPTHLIKTRGQQVTLRCSPKSGHDTVSWYQQALGQGPQFIFQYYEEEERQRGNFPDRFSGHQFPNYSSELNVNALLLGDSALYLCASSTSGTARDEQYFGPGTRLTVT.